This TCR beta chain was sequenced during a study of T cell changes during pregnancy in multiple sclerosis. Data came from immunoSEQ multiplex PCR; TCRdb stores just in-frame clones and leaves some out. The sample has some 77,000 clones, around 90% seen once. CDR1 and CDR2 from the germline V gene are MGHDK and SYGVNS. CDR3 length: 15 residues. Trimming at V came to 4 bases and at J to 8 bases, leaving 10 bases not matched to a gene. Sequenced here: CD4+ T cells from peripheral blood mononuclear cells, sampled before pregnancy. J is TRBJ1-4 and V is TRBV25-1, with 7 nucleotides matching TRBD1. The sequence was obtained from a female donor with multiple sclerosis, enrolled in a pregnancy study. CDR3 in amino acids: CASSGGGGHMEKLFF. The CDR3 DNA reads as TGTGCCAGCAGTGGAGGGGGCGGTCATATGGAAAAACTGTTTTTT.